The rows below give T cell receptor beta chains drawn from one sample of a study of T cell changes during pregnancy in multiple sclerosis. Assay used: immunoSEQ multiplex PCR; TCRdb lists only in-frame clones, some missing. The table has 60,000 to 95,000 clones, 75% to 95% seen once; the top ten hold 0.4% to 0.45%. This specimen consisted of CD4+ T cells from peripheral blood mononuclear cells, obtained before pregnancy. The receptors come from a female donor with multiple sclerosis, enrolled in a pregnancy study. Both conserved end residues are part of each CDR3. The D gene is left open where the match is weak. Where a row states a size, it is once, few, many or the class of an expanded clone; other rows omit it.

. 14 TRBJ2-7 TRBV2 . TGTGCCAGCAGTGTGGGACAAGAATCCTACGAGCAGTACTTC CASSVGQESYEQYF
. 14 TRBJ1-1 TRBV28 TRBD1 TGTGCCAGCAGTTGGACAGGGTTGGGCACTGAAGCTTTCTTT CASSWTGLGTEAFF
. 16 TRBJ1-1 TRBV27 . TGTGCCAGCAGTTTCGGCCAGGGGCCGGTGAACACTGAAGCTTTCTTT CASSFGQGPVNTEAFF
. 15 TRBJ1-1 TRBV9 TRBD1 TGTGCCAGCAGCCTCGCCGGGACAGGGAGAACTGAAGCTTTCTTT CASSLAGTGRTEAFF
. 13 TRBJ1-2 TRBV5-1 . TGCGCCAGCAGCAATGCTCAGGGTGGTGGCTACACCTTC CASSNAQGGGYTF
. 14 TRBJ1-4 TRBV12-5 . TGTGCTAGTGGTCGCGAGTCTCCTAATGAAAAACTGTTTTTT CASGRESPNEKLFF
. 16 TRBJ2-1 TRBV28 . TGTGCCAGCCGGCCCTCTGGCGGTGGCTTTAACAATGAGCAGTTCTTC CASRPSGGGFNNEQFF
once 15 TRBJ1-1 TRBV6-5 . TGTGCCAGCAGTTACTCATCCGGGACACTCCGGGAAGCTTTCTTT CASSYSSGTLREAFF
. 14 TRBJ2-2 TRBV5-1 . TGCGCCAGCAGCTTCTCAGTAAACACCGGGGAGCTGTTTTTT CASSFSVNTGELFF
few 14 TRBJ1-2 TRBV11-3 . TGTGCCAGCAGCTTGCGGGGAACCCGCTATGGCTACACCTTC CASSLRGTRYGYTF
few 11 TRBJ1-1 TRBV6-5 TRBD1 TGTGCCAGCAGTCGACAGGGTTCTGCTTTCTTT CASSRQGSAFF
once 16 TRBJ1-1 TRBV7-8 TRBD1 TGTGCCAGCAGCTTGGACAGGGGGCAAAGGGGGACTGAAGCTTTCTTT CASSLDRGQRGTEAFF
few 20 TRBJ2-6 TRBV4-3 . TGCGCCAGCAGCCAAGAATCCCGATTGGCGGTGTACTCTGGGGCCAACGTCCTGACTTTC CASSQESRLAVYSGANVLTF
. 17 TRBJ2-7 TRBV27 . TGTGCCAGCAGTTCTTTCGGTTTCGGGGAGGATGGGTACGAGCAGTACTTC CASSSFGFGEDGYEQYF
. 16 TRBJ2-7 TRBV9 TRBD2 TGTGCCAGCAGCGTAGGGTCCGCTAGCGGGAGTAGCGAGCAGTACTTC CASSVGSASGSSEQYF
. 13 TRBJ1-1 TRBV7-8 . TGTGCCAGCAGCTTAGGGGGCGCAGGGGAAGCTTTCTTT CASSLGGAGEAFF
. 14 TRBJ1-1 TRBV15 . TGTGCCACCAGCAGGGTGCGGGTGAACACTGAAGCTTTCTTT CATSRVRVNTEAFF
. 13 TRBJ2-3 TRBV25-1 TRBD1 TGTGCCAGCAGAACCTCGACAGGGTATACGCAGTATTTT CASRTSTGYTQYF
. 15 TRBJ2-3 TRBV4-3 TRBD2 TGCGCCAGCAGCCAAGCCCCGACTAGCCCAGATACGCAGTATTTT CASSQAPTSPDTQYF
. 15 TRBJ1-5 TRBV27 TRBD1 TGTGCCAGCAGTCGACAGGGAGTTTTCGATCAGCCCCAGCATTTT CASSRQGVFDQPQHF